The clone carrying this T cell receptor beta chain has ten or more counts. The data are from a study of T cells in Graves' hyperthyroidism and ophthalmopathy. In germline, CDR1 is MDHEN, CDR2 SYDVKM. Trimming pared 4 bases from V and 4 bases from J, leaving 22 bases between. This CDR3 is built from 18 residues. The investigators amplified TCR beta CDR3 regions from RNA transcripts. The HTBI set primed first-round TCR CDR3 RT-PCR. TCRdb reprocessed the multiplex PCR reads with MiXCR, giving one entry per CDR3 protein. In the table there are approximately 370,000 distinct CDR3 sequences, approximately 18% of which are singletons. In making diagnoses, clinical symptoms, serum thyroxine and TRAb, thyroid ultrasound and orbital computed tomography were all used. Progressors' blood was drawn at hyperthyroidism diagnosis, before ophthalmopathy symptoms.

The chain has TRBV28 and TRBJ1-4; D not resolved. The source of this sequence is a woman in her twenties or thirties with Graves' hyperthyroidism that later progressed to Graves' ophthalmopathy. Specimen: blood. In nucleotides, the CDR3 is TGTGCCAGCAGTTGGCGGCAGGTTTCACGAGAGAATAATGAAAAACTGTTTTTT. Translating it yields CASSWRQVSRENNEKLFF.